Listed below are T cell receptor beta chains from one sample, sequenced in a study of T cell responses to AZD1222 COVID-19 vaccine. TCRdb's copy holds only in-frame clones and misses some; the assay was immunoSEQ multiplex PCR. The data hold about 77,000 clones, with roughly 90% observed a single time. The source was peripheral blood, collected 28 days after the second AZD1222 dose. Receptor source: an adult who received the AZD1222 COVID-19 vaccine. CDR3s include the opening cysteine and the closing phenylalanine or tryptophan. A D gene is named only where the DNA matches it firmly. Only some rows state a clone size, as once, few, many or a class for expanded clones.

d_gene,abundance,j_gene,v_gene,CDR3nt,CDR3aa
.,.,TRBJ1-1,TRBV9,TGTGCCAGCAGCGTAGAGAGCAGCCCCACCGGCACTGAAGCTTTCTTT,CASSVESSPTGTEAFF
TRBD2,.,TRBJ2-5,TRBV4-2,TGTGCCAGCAGCCAAAGTCCGGCGGGAGGGATCGGTGAGACCCAGTACTTC,CASSQSPAGGIGETQYF
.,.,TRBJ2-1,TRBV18,TGTGCCAGCTCACCGGGGACTGGGCCCCTCAATGAGCAGTTCTTC,CASSPGTGPLNEQFF
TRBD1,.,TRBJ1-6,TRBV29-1,TGCAGCGCCCGGGACAGGGAAAGTTCACCCCTCCACTTT,CSARDRESSPLHF
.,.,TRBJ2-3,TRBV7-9,TGTGCCAGCAGCTTTGGGGAGACAGATACGCAGTATTTT,CASSFGETDTQYF
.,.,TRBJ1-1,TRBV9,TGTGCCAGCAGCACACAGGGAAACACTGAAGCTTTCTTT,CASSTQGNTEAFF
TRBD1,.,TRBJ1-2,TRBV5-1,TGCGCCAGCAGCCCGGGACAGCAGTATGGCTACACCTTC,CASSPGQQYGYTF
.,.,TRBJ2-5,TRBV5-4,TGTGCCAGCAGCTTGGAGGCTAATTCGCCCCAGTACTTC,CASSLEANSPQYF
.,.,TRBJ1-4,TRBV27,TGTGCCAGCAGTTTATCACTACAGTATCGAGAAAAACTGTTTTTT,CASSLSLQYREKLFF
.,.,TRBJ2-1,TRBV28,TGTGCCAGCAGTTGGACCCGGATGAGGTTCTTC,CASSWTRMRFF
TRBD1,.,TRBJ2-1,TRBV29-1,TGCAGCGTCTCGGCCGGGACAGGGAGGAATGAGCAGTTCTTC,CSVSAGTGRNEQFF
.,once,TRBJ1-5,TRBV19,TGTGCCAGTAGTCCAGGTGGAACATACAATCAGCCCCAGCATTTT,CASSPGGTYNQPQHF
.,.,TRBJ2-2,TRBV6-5,TGTGCCAGCAGTTACAACACCGGGGAGCTGTTTTTT,CASSYNTGELFF
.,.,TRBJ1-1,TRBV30,TGTGCCTGGAGTGGGGTAGTACATTCGAACACTGAAGCTTTCTTT,CAWSGVVHSNTEAFF
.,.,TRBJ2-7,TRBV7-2,TGTGCCAGCAGCTTAAACAGGGACGAGCAGTACTTC,CASSLNRDEQYF
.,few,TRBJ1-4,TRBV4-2,TGTGCCAGCAGCTCCCTTGGAGAAAAACTGTTTTTT,CASSSLGEKLFF
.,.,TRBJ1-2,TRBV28,TGTGCCAGCAGTCCGCGTGGTAAGCGAGGCTACACCTTC,CASSPRGKRGYTF
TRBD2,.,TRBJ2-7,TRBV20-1,TGCAGTGCTAGTCCCACCGTAGCGGGGCAATTCTCCTACGAGCAGTACTTC,CSASPTVAGQFSYEQYF
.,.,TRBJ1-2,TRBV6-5,TGTGCCAGCGGGCAGCCCGCTGGGTATTTCGGCTACACCTTC,CASGQPAGYFGYTF
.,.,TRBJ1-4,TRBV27,TGTGCCAGCAGGGATTTGATGGATGAAAAACTGTTTTTT,CASRDLMDEKLFF
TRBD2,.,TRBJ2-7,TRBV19,TGTGCCAGTAGTATAGATCTACTAGCGGGTAACTACGAGCAGTACTTC,CASSIDLLAGNYEQYF
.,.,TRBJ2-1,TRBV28,TGTGCCAGCACCCAGGGGGTCGGGAGCGGAACTGGCGGTGAGCAGTTCTTC,CASTQGVGSGTGGEQFF
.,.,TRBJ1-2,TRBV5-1,TGCGCCAGCAGGGATACAGGGAACTATGGCTACACCTTC,CASRDTGNYGYTF
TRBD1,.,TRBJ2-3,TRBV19,TGTGCCAGTCGGACAGGGTCGGACACAGATACGCAGTATTTT,CASRTGSDTDTQYF
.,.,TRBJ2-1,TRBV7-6,TGTGCCAGCAGCCTCAACCTAAAACTTTACAATGAGCAGTTCTTC,CASSLNLKLYNEQFF
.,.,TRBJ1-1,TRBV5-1,TGCGCCAGCAGCTTGGTCGGGTTAAACACTGAAGCTTTCTTT,CASSLVGLNTEAFF
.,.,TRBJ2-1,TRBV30,TGTGCCTGGACCCTTGGCAATGAGCAGTTCTTC,CAWTLGNEQFF
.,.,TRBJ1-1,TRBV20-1,TGCAGTGCTAGTACATCTATGAACACTGAAGCTTTCTTT,CSASTSMNTEAFF
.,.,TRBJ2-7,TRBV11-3,TGTGCCAGCAGCTTAGAGGGGCCAGGCGAGCAGTACTTC,CASSLEGPGEQYF
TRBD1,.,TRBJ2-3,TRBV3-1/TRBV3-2,TGTGCCAGCAGCCAAGAGTTTCCGTCAGACAGGGCGTTTGGAGATACGCAGTATTTT,CASSQEFPSDRAFGDTQYF
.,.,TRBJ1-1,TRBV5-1,TGCGCCAGCAGCTTCTCGGTTGAGAACACTGAAGCTTTCTTT,CASSFSVENTEAFF
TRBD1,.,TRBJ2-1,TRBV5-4,TGTGCCAGCAGCTGGGACCCGGGACAGGGGACGTTCTTC,CASSWDPGQGTFF
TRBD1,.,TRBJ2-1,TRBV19,TGTGCCAGTAGTATCTCGGCTGGGAGGACAGGGTGGAATGAGCAGTTCTTC,CASSISAGRTGWNEQFF
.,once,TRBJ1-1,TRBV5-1,TGCGCCAGCAGTCTGGACAGTCCCTCCCAAGCTTTCTTT,CASSLDSPSQAFF
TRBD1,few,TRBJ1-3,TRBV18,TGTGCCAGCTCAAACAGGGGTACCGGAAACACCATATATTTT,CASSNRGTGNTIYF
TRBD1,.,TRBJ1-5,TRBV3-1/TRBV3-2,TGTGCCAGCAGCCACGCTGGGACAGGGTTCCAGCCCCAGCATTTT,CASSHAGTGFQPQHF
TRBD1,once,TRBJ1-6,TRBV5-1,TGCGCCAGCAGCTTGTTCGGTGACAGGGGTGATTCACCCCTCCACTTT,CASSLFGDRGDSPLHF
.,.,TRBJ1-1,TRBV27,TGTGCCAGCAGTTTATCCGAGATATTGAGCACTGAAGCTTTCTTT,CASSLSEILSTEAFF
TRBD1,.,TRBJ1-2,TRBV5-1,TGCGCCAGCAGCTTAACGGGACAGGGACCTAACTATGGCTACACCTTC,CASSLTGQGPNYGYTF
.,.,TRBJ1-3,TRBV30,TGTGCCTGGAGTGTAAACAGTGGAAACACCATATATTTT,CAWSVNSGNTIYF
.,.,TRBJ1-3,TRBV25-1,TGTGCCAGCGCCTGGGGGTTCACTGGAAACACCATATATTTT,CASAWGFTGNTIYF
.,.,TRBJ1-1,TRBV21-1,TGTGCCAGCAGCGACGGGACAGATAACACTGAAGCTTTCTTT,CASSDGTDNTEAFF
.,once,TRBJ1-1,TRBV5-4,TGTGCCAGCAGCCCTCGCGTAGGGAACACTGAAGCTTTCTTT,CASSPRVGNTEAFF
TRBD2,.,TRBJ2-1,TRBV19,TGTGCCAGTAGTATCCTAGCGGGCCTTTCCGATGAGCAGTTCTTC,CASSILAGLSDEQFF
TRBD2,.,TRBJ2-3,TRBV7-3,TGTGCCAGCAGCTTAGGGGGGAGGGGCACAGATACGCAGTATTTT,CASSLGGRGTDTQYF
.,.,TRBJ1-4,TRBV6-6,TGTGCCAGCAGTTATCGGCAGGGTAATGAAAAACTGTTTTTT,CASSYRQGNEKLFF
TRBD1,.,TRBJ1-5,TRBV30,TGTGCCTGGAGCCCCGACAGGGGAGGCCAGCCCCAGCATTTT,CAWSPDRGGQPQHF
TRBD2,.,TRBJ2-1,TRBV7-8,TGTGCCAGCAGCTTAGGGACTAGCGGGAATGAGCAGTTCTTC,CASSLGTSGNEQFF
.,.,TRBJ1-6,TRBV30,TGTGCCTGGAGTGTTGCCCTGGGACACTCACCCCTCCACTTT,CAWSVALGHSPLHF
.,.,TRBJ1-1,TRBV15,TGTGCCACCACCCCTCGCCACATGAACACTGAAGCTTTCTTT,CATTPRHMNTEAFF
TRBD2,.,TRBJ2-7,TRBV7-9,TGTGCCAGCAGCTTAGATGTCCTAGCGGGGACCTACGAGCAGTACTTC,CASSLDVLAGTYEQYF
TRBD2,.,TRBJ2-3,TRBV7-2,TGTGCCAGCAGCTCTACTAGCGGGGGCACAGATACGCAGTATTTT,CASSSTSGGTDTQYF
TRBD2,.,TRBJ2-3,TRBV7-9,TGTGCCAGCAGCTCCAGAACCGTCACAGCGGGGAAAAGCACAGATACGCAGTATTTT,CASSSRTVTAGKSTDTQYF
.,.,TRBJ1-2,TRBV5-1,TGCGCCAGCAGCTTGGCAGGTTCACTAAACTATGGCTACACCTTC,CASSLAGSLNYGYTF
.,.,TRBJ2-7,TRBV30,TGTGCCTGGGGCGACTTAAGGGGAAACTACGAGCAGTACTTC,CAWGDLRGNYEQYF
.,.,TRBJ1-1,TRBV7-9,TGTGCCAGCAGCTTAATAAACGGTGAAGCTTTCTTT,CASSLINGEAFF
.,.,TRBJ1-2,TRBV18,TGTGCCAGCTCACCACCTGTCGGGGGGCATGGCTACACCTTC,CASSPPVGGHGYTF